This T cell receptor beta chain was sequenced for a study of neurological immune-mediated disorders. About the research overall: The disease course was relapsing-remitting in roughly 30 and secondary progressive in 3 of the 34 multiple sclerosis patients.

cDNA was made by 5'RACE with 10-nucleotide random UMIs. TCRdb used MiXCR to reprocess the 5' RACE reads, holding one entry per CDR3 protein. Of 55,000 to 70,000 distinct CDR3 sequences in the sample, more than 4% were seen once. This CDR3 comprises 13 residues. Trimming left V 6 bases short and J 3 bases short, with 14 bases between. Germline V gene lookup returns CDR1 DFQATT and CDR2 SNEGSKA (reference sequence). In this sample, this clonotype turned up many times. Its antigen is still unknown. Points from the study as a whole: Phylogenetic grouping assigned the repertoires of 18 of 34 multiple sclerosis patients to a single related-CDR3 cluster, which may represent a signature.

V and J are TRBV20-1 and TRBJ2-5; a weak D match, TRBD2 (7 bases). Source material: PBMCs. This clonotype was obtained from a woman between 50 and 59 years old with multiple sclerosis. The CDR3 nucleotides read TGCAGTGCACCCCGGGGGGACAAAGAGACCCAGTACTTC. Translating gives CSAPRGDKETQYF.